This TCR beta chain emerged from a study of OX40 agonist ivuxolimab in advanced cancers. On the study more broadly: At roughly 80% male, the cohort had a mean age of approximately 60 years, ranging from roughly 20 to 80. Notes on the study in general: CD8+ T cells were the subset that, on average, had more expanded clones than CD4+. CD4+ and CD8+ T cells in blood underwent clonal expansion by week 6 at 0.1 to 3.0 mg/kg.

Comments on this clone: What it binds is unknown.

The method was immunoSEQ multiplex PCR; TCRdb's version includes in-frame clones alone and lacks a portion of them. Seen here are tens of thousands of clones, approximately 87% observed once, and the top ten hold approximately 0.85%. The V and J ends lost 4 bases and 9 bases, in that order; junction bases with no gene match: 9. Germline assignment: CDR1 SGHDT and CDR2 YYEEEE. This CDR3 is built from 14 residues. The TCR sequence derives from an adult with an advanced solid tumor such as melanoma, head and neck, liver or kidney cancer. The input for sequencing was CD4+ or CD8+ T cells sorted from blood, taken in a trial of the OX40 agonist ivuxolimab. The V and J genes are TRBV5-6 and TRBJ2-4; the match to TRBD1 covers 8 bases. CDR3 in DNA: TGTGCCAGCAGCCCCGGACAGGGCTGGGGCATTCAGTACTTC. This translates into CASSPGQGWGIQYF.